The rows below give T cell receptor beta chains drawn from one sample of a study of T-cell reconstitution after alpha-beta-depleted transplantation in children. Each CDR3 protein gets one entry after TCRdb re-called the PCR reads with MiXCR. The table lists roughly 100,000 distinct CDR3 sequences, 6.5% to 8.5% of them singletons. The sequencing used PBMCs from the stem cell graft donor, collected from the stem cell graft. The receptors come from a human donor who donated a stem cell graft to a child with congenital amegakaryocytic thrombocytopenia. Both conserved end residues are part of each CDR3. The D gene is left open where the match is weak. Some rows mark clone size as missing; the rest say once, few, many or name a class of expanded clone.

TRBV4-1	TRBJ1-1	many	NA	CASSVGELVNTEAFF	TGCGCCAGCAGCGTAGGGGAATTGGTGAACACTGAAGCTTTCTTT
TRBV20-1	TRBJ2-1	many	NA	CSARGPGAANEQFF	TGCAGTGCTAGAGGACCCGGGGCTGCCAATGAGCAGTTCTTC
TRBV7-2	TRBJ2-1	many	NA	CASSLGPETRFNEQFF	TGTGCCAGCAGCTTAGGGCCCGAGACCCGGTTCAATGAGCAGTTCTTC
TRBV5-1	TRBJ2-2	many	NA	CASSQETTGELFF	TGCGCCAGCAGTCAAGAAACCACCGGGGAGCTGTTTTTT
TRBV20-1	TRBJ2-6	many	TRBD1	CSVDSGTGASGANVLTF	TGCAGTGTGGATTCCGGGACAGGGGCCTCTGGGGCCAACGTCCTGACTTTC
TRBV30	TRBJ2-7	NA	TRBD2	CAWSINGGGNSYEQYF	TGTGCCTGGAGCATCAACGGGGGGGGCAACTCCTACGAGCAGTACTTC
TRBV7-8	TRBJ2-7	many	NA	CASSLAPDSAKGNEQYF	TGTGCCAGCAGCTTAGCCCCGGACAGCGCAAAAGGAAACGAGCAGTACTTC
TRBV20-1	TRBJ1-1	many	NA	CSARLGGEGLIPFF	TGCAGTGCTAGATTGGGGGGGGAAGGTCTGATACCTTTCTTT
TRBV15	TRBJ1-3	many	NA	CATSRELPGGGGNTIYF	TGTGCCACCAGCAGAGAGTTGCCCGGAGGGGGAGGAAACACCATATATTTT
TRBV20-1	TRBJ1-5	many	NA	CSARGGGLNQPQHF	TGCAGTGCTAGAGGGGGGGGCCTCAATCAGCCCCAGCATTTT
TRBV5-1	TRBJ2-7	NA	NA	CASSLELGTEQYF	TGCGCCAGCAGCTTGGAACTAGGTACCGAGCAGTACTTC
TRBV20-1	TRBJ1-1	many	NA	CSASTNTEAFF	TGCAGTGCTAGTACGAACACTGAAGCTTTCTTT
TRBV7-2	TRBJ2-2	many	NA	CASSSVGGRELFF	TGTGCCAGCAGCTCGGTGGGAGGCCGGGAGCTGTTTTTT
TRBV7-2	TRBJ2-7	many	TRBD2	CASTRDQGLAPSYEQYF	TGTGCCAGCACCAGAGATCAGGGACTAGCCCCCTCCTACGAGCAGTACTTC
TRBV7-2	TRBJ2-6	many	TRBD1	CASSLVNRGLGANVLTF	TGTGCCAGCAGCTTAGTGAACAGGGGGCTTGGGGCCAACGTCCTGACTTTC
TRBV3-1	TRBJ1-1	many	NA	CASSHMARTEAFF	TGTGCCAGCAGCCATATGGCCAGAACTGAAGCTTTCTTT
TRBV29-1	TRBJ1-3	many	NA	CSVALRPGNTIYF	TGCAGCGTTGCCTTAAGGCCTGGAAACACCATATATTTT